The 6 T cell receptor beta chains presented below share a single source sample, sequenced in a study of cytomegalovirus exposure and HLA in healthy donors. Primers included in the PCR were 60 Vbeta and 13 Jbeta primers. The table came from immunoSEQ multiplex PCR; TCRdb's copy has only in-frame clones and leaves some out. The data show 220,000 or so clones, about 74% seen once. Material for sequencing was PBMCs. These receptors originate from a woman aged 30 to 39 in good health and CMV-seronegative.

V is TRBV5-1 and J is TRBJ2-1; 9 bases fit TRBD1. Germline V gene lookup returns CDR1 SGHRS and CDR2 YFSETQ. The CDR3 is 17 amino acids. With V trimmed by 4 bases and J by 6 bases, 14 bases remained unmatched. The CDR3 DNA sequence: TGCGCCAGCAGCGTTAATTCCGGGACAGGGATGAGCAATGAGCAGTTCTTC. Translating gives CASSVNSGTGMSNEQFF.

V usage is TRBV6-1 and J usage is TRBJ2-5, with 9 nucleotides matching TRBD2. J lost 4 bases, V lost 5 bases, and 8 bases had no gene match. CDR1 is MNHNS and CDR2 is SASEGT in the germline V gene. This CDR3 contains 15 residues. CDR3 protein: CASSSGGRGGETQYF. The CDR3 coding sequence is TGTGCCAGCAGTAGCGGCGGGAGGGGAGGAGAGACCCAGTACTTC.

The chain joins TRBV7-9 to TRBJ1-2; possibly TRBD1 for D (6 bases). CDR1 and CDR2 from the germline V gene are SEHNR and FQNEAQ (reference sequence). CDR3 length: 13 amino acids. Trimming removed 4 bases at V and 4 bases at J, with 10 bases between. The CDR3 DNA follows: TGTGCCAGCAGCTATGTGGGGGCCTATGGCTACACCTTC. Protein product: CASSYVGAYGYTF.

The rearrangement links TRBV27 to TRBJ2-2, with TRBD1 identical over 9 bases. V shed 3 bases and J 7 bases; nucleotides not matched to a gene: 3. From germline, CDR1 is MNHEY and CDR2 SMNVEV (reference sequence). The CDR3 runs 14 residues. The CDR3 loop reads CASSLGQGIGELFF. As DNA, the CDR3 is TGTGCCAGCAGTTTGGGACAGGGAATCGGGGAGCTGTTTTTT.

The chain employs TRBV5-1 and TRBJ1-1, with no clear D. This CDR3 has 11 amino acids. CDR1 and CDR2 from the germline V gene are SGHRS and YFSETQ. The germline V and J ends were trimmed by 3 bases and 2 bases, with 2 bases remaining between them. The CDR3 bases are TGCGCCAGCAGCTCTAACACTGAAGCTTTCTTT. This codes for CASSSNTEAFF.

The CDR3 nucleotides are TGTGCCAGCAGGACAGCGGGGCGTGAGACCCAGTACTTC. Translated: CASRTAGRETQYF. The chain couples TRBV6-5 to TRBJ2-5; TRBD2 aligns across 7 bases. V was clipped by 6 bases and J by 5 bases; unmatched bases: 6. Germline CDR1 and CDR2: MNHEY and SVGAGI. The CDR3 is 13 residues long.